What follows are 19 T cell receptor beta chains derived from one specimen sequenced in a study of T cell repertoires in cytomegalovirus infection. Their antigens remain unidentified. MiXCR, applied by TCRdb to the reads, yields one record per CDR3 protein. The sample has 250,000 to 300,000 distinct CDR3 sequences; less than 25% are singletons. This specimen was cultured PBMCs, taken from culture after CMV antigen stimulation. The receptors come from a human donor in good health (CMV status not recorded). Some clones in this sample may be carry-over from other donors' samples.

This clonotype appeared many times. V usage is TRBV2 and J usage is TRBJ1-3, with unresolved D. In germline, CDR1 is SNHLY, CDR2 FYNNEI. The V end lost 2 bases, the J end lost 4 bases, and 9 bases lay between the germline ends. The CDR3 has 14 residues. The CDR3 sequence: CASSEYRGGNTIYF. The CDR3 DNA reads as TGTGCCAGCAGTGAATATCGGGGAGGAAACACCATATATTTT.

This chain links TRBV7-3 with TRBJ1-2; 7 bases align to TRBD1. After removal of 6 bases from V and 1 base from J, the junction contained 17 bases not matched to a gene. CDR3 length equals 18 residues. Germline V gene lookup returns CDR1 SGHTA and CDR2 FQGTGA. This CDR3 reads CASSPHPWDRQYNYGYTF. CDR3 nucleotide sequence: TGTGCCAGCAGTCCCCACCCTTGGGACAGACAATATAACTATGGCTACACCTTC.

This clonotype has more than one count but fewer than ten. The chain recombines TRBV27 with TRBJ2-3, with TRBD1 matching 10 bases. This CDR3 has 13 residues. Germline V CDR1 and CDR2: MNHEY, SMNVEV (reference sequence). V was pared by 8 bases and J by 4 bases, with 3 bases of the junction left unmatched. Here the CDR3 reads CASRDRGPDTQYF. CDR3 bases: TGTGCCAGCCGGGACAGGGGACCAGATACGCAGTATTTT.

There are a few counts of this clonotype. The chain joins TRBV19 to TRBJ2-1; possibly TRBD1 for D (5 bases). This CDR3 is built from 14 residues. Per the germline V gene, CDR1 is LNHDA and CDR2 is SQIVND (reference sequence). V lost 6 bases and J lost 4, with 13 bases in between. The CDR3 spells CASRSTPGYNEQFF. The CDR3 DNA sequence: TGTGCCAGTAGGTCGACACCAGGGTACAATGAGCAGTTCTTC.

The chain has TRBV5-6 and TRBJ2-3; D uncertain. Germline CDR1 is SGHDT and CDR2 is YYEEEE. Trimming took 0 bases from V and 0 from J, leaving 14 bases between them. This CDR3 has 17 amino acids. CDR3 protein: CASSLGIGRKSTDTQYF. CDR3 DNA: TGTGCCAGCAGCTTGGGAATCGGACGGAAAAGCACAGATACGCAGTATTTT. Supplemented by reference TRBV5-6 and TRBJ2-3, the full variable domain reads DAGVTQSPTHLIKTRGQQVTLRCSPKSGHDTVSWYQQALGQGPQFIFQYYEEEERQRGNFPDRFSGHQFPNYSSELNVNALLLGDSALYLCASSLGIGRKSTDTQYFGPGTRLTVL.

The chain has TRBV14 and TRBJ2-1; 9 bases fit TRBD2. The CDR3 extends over 16 amino acids. Germline-derived CDR1 and CDR2 are SGHDN and FVKESK. V lost 4 bases, J lost 4 bases, and 8 bases stayed unmatched. CDR3 amino acids: CASSPLPSGTYNEQFF. The CDR3 nucleotides read TGTGCCAGCAGCCCCCTGCCTAGCGGGACTTACAATGAGCAGTTCTTC.

The V call is TRBV7-8, the J call TRBJ2-7, with 9 bases lining up with TRBD1. This CDR3 is 14 amino acids long. Trimming took 3 bases from V and 6 from J; bases not matched to a gene: 6. The germline gives CDR1 SGHVS, CDR2 FQNEAQ. The DNA for the CDR3 is TGTGCCAGCAGCTTCAGGACAGGGGATACCGAGCAGTACGTC. Encoded protein: CASSFRTGDTEQYV.

A few counts support this clonotype. The chain has TRBV5-1 and TRBJ2-1; TRBD2 matches 12 bases. Germline trimming cut 3 bases from V and 4 bases from J; bases unmatched to any gene: 8. This CDR3 region has 17 residues. CDR1 and CDR2 (germline): SGHRS, YFSETQ. The CDR3 sequence: CASSSFGLAGTYNEQFF. The CDR3 DNA sequence: TGCGCCAGCAGCTCCTTCGGACTAGCGGGAACTTACAATGAGCAGTTCTTC. The complete variable domain, with remaining parts taken from reference TRBV5-1 and TRBJ2-1, reads KAGVTQTPRYLIKTRGQQVTLSCSPISGHRSVSWYQQTPGQGLQFLFEYFSETQRNKGNFPGRFSGRQFSNSRSEMNVSTLELGDSALYLCASSSFGLAGTYNEQFFGPGTRLTVL.

Of note for this clonotype: A single base separates this from a much larger clone, so it may be a read error. The chain links TRBV14 to TRBJ2-7, with 12 bases aligning to TRBD1. This CDR3 has 15 amino acids. From germline, CDR1 is SGHDN and CDR2 FVKESK. Germline trimming cut 1 base from V and 5 bases from J; bases unmatched to any gene: 3. The CDR3 nucleotides are TGTGCCAGCAGCCAAGTCGGGACAGGGGGCGACGAGCAGTACTTC. Protein product: CASSQVGTGGDEQYF.

This clonotype was picked up many times. The gene calls are TRBV12-3 or TRBV12-4 and TRBJ2-3, with D hard to call. This CDR3 has 14 amino acids. Trimming took 8 bases from V and 0 from J, leaving 12 bases between them. The CDR3 DNA is TGTGCCAGCCAAGTCTTCAGGAGCACAGATACGCAGTATTTT. It codes for CASQVFRSTDTQYF.

This chain links TRBV20-1 with TRBJ1-1; 8 bases align to TRBD1. This CDR3 region has 13 residues. Trimming cost V 6 bases and J 4 bases; bases outside gene matches: 7. In germline, CDR1 is DFQATT, CDR2 SNEGSKA (reference sequence). CDR3 residues: CSAWTGKGTEAFF. The CDR3 nucleotides read TGCAGTGCCTGGACAGGGAAAGGCACTGAAGCTTTCTTT.

This clonotype has a handful of counts. V and J are TRBV12-3 or TRBV12-4 and TRBJ2-7; D unclear. Between the trimmed V and J ends, which lost 2 bases and 1 base, there was a span of 12 bases. CDR3 length: 15 amino acids. The CDR3 coding sequence is TGTGCCAGCAGTTTAATAGCAGGCCTATCCTACGAGCAGTACTTC. This sequence encodes CASSLIAGLSYEQYF.

The gene calls are TRBV7-9 and TRBJ2-7; 11 bases match TRBD1. Germline CDR1 and CDR2: SEHNR and FQNEAQ (reference sequence). Trimming removed 5 bases from V and 2 bases from J; junction bases left unmatched: 2. The CDR3 length is 14 residues. In nucleotides, the CDR3 is TGTGCCAGCAGCGGGGGACAGGGGGCCTACGAGCAGTACGTC. It codes for CASSGGQGAYEQYV.

V and J are TRBV11-3 and TRBJ1-3; D is unclear. Looked up from germline, CDR1 is SGHNT and CDR2 is YENEEA. The V end was cut by 5 bases, the J end by 0 bases, with 11 bases between. The CDR3 is 15 amino acids. The CDR3 DNA is TGTGCCAGCAGCCCCACGGAGTTCTCTGGAAACACCATATATTTT. Translation gives CASSPTEFSGNTIYF.

The genes are TRBV20-1 and TRBJ2-1; the D is unclear. Germline-derived CDR1 and CDR2 are DFQATT and SNEGSKA (reference sequence). The germline V and J ends were trimmed by 0 bases and 0 bases, with 12 bases remaining between them. The CDR3 has 16 residues. CDR3 sequence: CSARDNGVSSYNEQFF. In DNA form, the CDR3 reads TGCAGTGCTAGAGATAATGGCGTGAGCTCCTACAATGAGCAGTTCTTC.

The chain carries TRBV6-6 and TRBJ2-1; TRBD2 matches 8 bases. After removal of 5 bases from V and 8 bases from J, the junction contained 14 bases not matched to a gene. This CDR3 has 16 residues. From germline, CDR1 is MNHNY and CDR2 SVGAGI (reference sequence). The CDR3 bases are TGTGCCAGCAGTCGTCACCTGCAGGGGACTAGGTATGAGCAGTTCTTC. Translating gives CASSRHLQGTRYEQFF.

This clonotype was counted between two and nine times. The gene calls are TRBV12-3 or TRBV12-4 and TRBJ2-3; D gene uncertain. The CDR3 is 14 amino acids. V lost 5 bases and J 2 bases, leaving 11 bases between the germline ends. The CDR3 DNA sequence: TGTGCCAGCAGTCTAGAGCCAGCCACAGATACGCAGTATTTT. It is translated as CASSLEPATDTQYF.

A few counts support this clonotype. V usage is TRBV29-1 and J usage is TRBJ2-1; 7 bases match TRBD2. Germline lookup yields CDR1 SQVTM and CDR2 ANQGSEA. The CDR3 spans 14 residues. V was pared by 6 bases and J by 4 bases, with 9 bases of the junction left unmatched. As DNA, the CDR3 is TGCAGCGTGCAAACCGGGAGGACATACAATGAGCAGTTCTTC. Translated, it gives CSVQTGRTYNEQFF.

This clonotype was recorded a few times. The chain joins TRBV12-3 or TRBV12-4 to TRBJ2-3; D ambiguous. The CDR3 spans 13 residues. V gave up 4 bases and J gave up 4 bases, with 9 bases separating them. CDR3 sequence (DNA): TGTGCCAGCAGTTCCACGATCGCAGATACGCAGTATTTT. It specifies CASSSTIADTQYF.